Detailed here is one T cell receptor (beta chain). Its antigen remains unidentified. This specimen belongs to a study of T cells in localized non-small cell lung cancer. Whole-study findings and limits: Adjacent lung had a median about 60 of the 100 largest tumor clones. It was uninvolved adjacent lung that showed the highest T cell clonality, exceeding tumor.

Clones were sequenced by immunoSEQ multiplex PCR, and TCRdb holds only the in-frame ones, with some missing. The profile shows approximately 65,000 clones, roughly 79% of them singletons. Germline trimming cut 5 bases from V and 8 bases from J; bases unmatched to any gene: 12. Germline V lookup: CDR1 SGHTA, CDR2 FQGTGA. CDR3 length: 15 amino acids. This specimen consisted of PBMCs, obtained before any cancer treatment. This TCR came from a man aged 35 to 69 with stage II lung adenocarcinoma. The V gene is TRBV7-3, the J gene TRBJ1-2; 9 positions agree with TRBD1. The CDR3 DNA sequence: TGTGCCAGCAGCCTTTCTAATGGACAGGGGAGCGGCTACACCTTC. Translating gives CASSLSNGQGSGYTF.